This is a list of T cell receptor beta chains from one sample in a study of shared clonotypes between healthy human individuals. Clones were read by immunoSEQ multiplex PCR, and TCRdb kept only the in-frame ones, dropping some. Here the sample spans over 700,000 clones, approximately 72% being singletons. Sequenced: memory CD4+ T cells sorted from blood. The receptors originated from a young woman in good health. Each CDR3 is given with its conserved first and last residue. The D gene is left open where the match is weak. Clone sizes are given selectively: once, few, many, or a class where the clone is expanded.

CDR3 DNA: TGTGCCAGCAGCTTTGGACAGGGAAGGCCCAATGAGCAGTTCTTC
CDR3 protein: CASSFGQGRPNEQFF
J gene: TRBJ2-1
V gene: TRBV7-2
clone size: .
D gene: TRBD1

CDR3 DNA: TGTGCCATCAGTGATGGGCCATCGAGCACTGAAGCTTTCTTT
CDR3 protein: CAISDGPSSTEAFF
J gene: TRBJ1-1
V gene: TRBV10-3
clone size: few
D gene: .

CDR3 DNA: TGTGCCAGCAGCTTTGCCGGGAGGGCCAATGAGCAGTTCTTC
CDR3 protein: CASSFAGRANEQFF
J gene: TRBJ2-1
V gene: TRBV5-6
clone size: .
D gene: TRBD2

CDR3 DNA: TGCAGCGTAAGTACAGGGTATGAACCCCATGAAGCTTTCTTT
CDR3 protein: CSVSTGYEPHEAFF
J gene: TRBJ1-1
V gene: TRBV29-1
clone size: .
D gene: .

CDR3 DNA: TGTGCCAGCATGGGATCGGGACAGAACTATGGCTACACCTTC
CDR3 protein: CASMGSGQNYGYTF
J gene: TRBJ1-2
V gene: TRBV6-6
clone size: .
D gene: TRBD1

CDR3 DNA: TGCGCCAGCAGCCCCCCGCTAGTCACAGATACGCAGTATTTT
CDR3 protein: CASSPPLVTDTQYF
J gene: TRBJ2-3
V gene: TRBV5-1
clone size: once
D gene: .

CDR3 DNA: TGTGCCAGTAGTATAGGTCTAACGGATACGCAGTATTTT
CDR3 protein: CASSIGLTDTQYF
J gene: TRBJ2-3
V gene: TRBV19
clone size: .
D gene: .

CDR3 DNA: TGTGCCAGTAGTAGGGAACTAGCGGGAGTATCCAATGAGCAGTTCTTC
CDR3 protein: CASSRELAGVSNEQFF
J gene: TRBJ2-1
V gene: TRBV19
clone size: once
D gene: TRBD2

CDR3 DNA: TGTGCCAGCAGCCAGCATCAGGGGGGCGTAGGTGAAAAACTGTTTTTT
CDR3 protein: CASSQHQGGVGEKLFF
J gene: TRBJ1-4
V gene: TRBV7-9
clone size: .
D gene: TRBD1

CDR3 DNA: TGTGCCAGCAGCCGCGGGACAGGGTATTCCGGCACTGAAGCTTTCTTT
CDR3 protein: CASSRGTGYSGTEAFF
J gene: TRBJ1-1
V gene: TRBV5-8
clone size: .
D gene: TRBD1

CDR3 DNA: TGTGCCAGCAGCTCCCCGGGCATAGACAATGAGCAGTTCTTC
CDR3 protein: CASSSPGIDNEQFF
J gene: TRBJ2-1
V gene: TRBV7-9
clone size: .
D gene: .

CDR3 DNA: TGTGCCAGCAGTTCCCCCCGGAAGTCCGACCGGGATCAGCCCCAGCATTTT
CDR3 protein: CASSSPRKSDRDQPQHF
J gene: TRBJ1-5
V gene: TRBV28
clone size: .
D gene: .

CDR3 DNA: TGTGCCAGCAGCTTGGGTACAGGGCAAGAGACCCAGTACTTC
CDR3 protein: CASSLGTGQETQYF
J gene: TRBJ2-5
V gene: TRBV7-6
clone size: .
D gene: .

CDR3 DNA: TGCAGCGTTGAAGTGGGGACTAGCGGGGGCCAAGAGACCCAGTACTTC
CDR3 protein: CSVEVGTSGGQETQYF
J gene: TRBJ2-5
V gene: TRBV29-1
clone size: .
D gene: TRBD2

CDR3 DNA: TGTGCCAGCAGCTTAAGCGTAGGGCGCGGCACAGATACGCAGTATTTT
CDR3 protein: CASSLSVGRGTDTQYF
J gene: TRBJ2-3
V gene: TRBV11-2
clone size: .
D gene: .

CDR3 DNA: TGTGCCAGCTCATTACGCCGGGGCCCAGGTGAAGCTTTCTTT
CDR3 protein: CASSLRRGPGEAFF
J gene: TRBJ1-1
V gene: TRBV18
clone size: .
D gene: .

CDR3 DNA: TGTGCCAGCACCACCGATCGGGAGACCCAGTACTTC
CDR3 protein: CASTTDRETQYF
J gene: TRBJ2-5
V gene: TRBV2
clone size: few
D gene: .

CDR3 DNA: TGTGCCAGCTCACCACCATCGGGACAACCGAACACTGAAGCTTTCTTT
CDR3 protein: CASSPPSGQPNTEAFF
J gene: TRBJ1-1
V gene: TRBV18
clone size: .
D gene: .

CDR3 DNA: TGTGCCAGCAGTTTCCCGGCGGCCTTTAATCAGCCCCAGCATTTT
CDR3 protein: CASSFPAAFNQPQHF
J gene: TRBJ1-5
V gene: TRBV28
clone size: .
D gene: .

CDR3 DNA: TGCGCCAGCAGCTTGGTAGGGGTCTCTGGAAACACCATATATTTT
CDR3 protein: CASSLVGVSGNTIYF
J gene: TRBJ1-3
V gene: TRBV5-1
clone size: .
D gene: .

CDR3 DNA: TGTGCCAGCACAGCTCATAGCACCGGGGAGCTGTTTTTT
CDR3 protein: CASTAHSTGELFF
J gene: TRBJ2-2
V gene: TRBV6-6
clone size: many
D gene: .

CDR3 DNA: TGTGCCAGCAAGTATCAGGTAACCACCTACGAGCAGTACTTC
CDR3 protein: CASKYQVTTYEQYF
J gene: TRBJ2-7
V gene: TRBV11-2
clone size: .
D gene: .